These T cell receptor beta chains were read from a single sample in a study of shared clonotypes between healthy human individuals. TCRdb's table, derived via immunoSEQ multiplex PCR, lists solely in-frame clones and lacks some. The sample has about 980,000 clones; 76% are singletons. Specimen: memory CD4+ T cells sorted from blood. The source of these receptors is a man younger than 35 in good health. CDR3s include the opening cysteine and the closing phenylalanine or tryptophan. The D gene is left open where the match is weak. Size is omitted from some rows. Given values are once, few, many or a class for expanded clones.

d_gene	v_gene	abundance	j_gene	CDR3aa	CDR3nt
.	TRBV7-9	.	TRBJ1-6	CASSLGAGHNSPLHF	TGTGCCAGCAGCTTAGGGGCAGGACATAATTCACCCCTCCACTTT
.	TRBV5-1	.	TRBJ1-4	CASSLTSTRREKLFF	TGCGCCAGCAGCTTGACCAGTACTAGAAGGGAAAAACTGTTTTTT
TRBD2	TRBV18	.	TRBJ2-3	CASSLGTSGAGTDTQYF	TGTGCCAGCTCCCTCGGGACTAGCGGGGCTGGCACAGATACGCAGTATTTT
TRBD1	TRBV18	.	TRBJ2-7	CASSRGQGGEQYF	TGTGCCAGCTCCCGGGGACAGGGCGGCGAGCAGTACTTC
.	TRBV21-1	.	TRBJ1-5	CASSKTPGQGLWGHF	TGTGCCAGCAGCAAAACCCCGGGACAGGGGCTTTGGGGGCATTTT
.	TRBV29-1	.	TRBJ1-1	CSVEDWGTEAFF	TGCAGCGTTGAAGATTGGGGGACTGAAGCTTTCTTT
TRBD1	TRBV27	.	TRBJ2-7	CASIKGGQGRGEQYF	TGTGCCAGCATAAAAGGGGGACAGGGAAGAGGGGAGCAGTACTTC
TRBD1	TRBV25-1	.	TRBJ2-7	CASSEDRGRYEQYF	TGTGCCAGCAGTGAGGACAGGGGTCGGTACGAGCAGTACTTC
.	TRBV11-3	.	TRBJ1-1	CASSPTRNTEAFF	TGTGCCAGCAGCCCAACACGGAACACTGAAGCTTTCTTT
.	TRBV4-1	once	TRBJ2-6	CASSQADGVWANVLTF	TGCGCCAGCAGCCAAGCGGACGGAGTGTGGGCCAACGTCCTGACTTTC
TRBD1	TRBV9	.	TRBJ2-5	CASSQQGAGETQYF	TGTGCCAGCAGCCAACAGGGGGCAGGAGAGACCCAGTACTTC
.	TRBV30	.	TRBJ2-2	CAWRREAYTGELFF	TGTGCCTGGAGACGGGAAGCCTACACCGGGGAGCTGTTTTTT
TRBD2	TRBV6-1	once	TRBJ2-5	CASSDPSGAHRGAQYF	TGTGCCAGCAGTGACCCTAGCGGGGCCCACCGGGGGGCCCAGTACTTC
.	TRBV16	.	TRBJ1-5	CASSNMAGSNQPQHF	TGTGCCAGCAGTAATATGGCAGGGTCAAATCAGCCCCAGCATTTT
.	TRBV6-5	.	TRBJ2-7	CASSLGHPSEQYF	TGTGCCAGCAGTCTGGGACACCCCTCCGAGCAGTACTTC
TRBD2	TRBV19	.	TRBJ2-3	CASKSTSGGTDTQYF	TGTGCCAGTAAATCGACTAGCGGAGGCACAGATACGCAGTATTTT
.	TRBV2	.	TRBJ2-2	CASTGGAGELFF	TGTGCCAGCACTGGCGGGGCCGGGGAGCTGTTTTTT
TRBD1	TRBV5-1	.	TRBJ2-1	CASSPGQVDEQFF	TGCGCCAGCAGCCCGGGACAGGTTGATGAGCAGTTCTTC
TRBD2	TRBV6-1	.	TRBJ2-3	CASSEARGALVDTQYF	TGTGCCAGCAGTGAAGCGCGGGGGGCGCTGGTCGACACGCAGTATTTT
.	TRBV7-9	.	TRBJ2-7	CASSLIGGTYEQYF	TGTGCCAGCAGCTTAATCGGCGGAACCTACGAGCAGTACTTC
.	TRBV30	.	TRBJ2-2	CAWRRGRSGTGELFF	TGTGCCTGGAGAAGGGGACGATCCGGCACCGGGGAGCTGTTTTTT
.	TRBV7-8	.	TRBJ1-2	CASSPGSGTTYGYTF	TGTGCCAGCAGCCCAGGTTCTGGGACGACCTATGGCTACACCTTC
.	TRBV2	once	TRBJ1-6	CASKEDKTASPLHF	TGTGCCAGCAAAGAAGACAAGACAGCCTCACCCCTCCACTTT
.	TRBV5-8	.	TRBJ1-1	CASSRALNTEAFF	TGTGCCAGCAGCCGCGCGTTGAACACTGAAGCTTTCTTT
.	TRBV5-1	.	TRBJ2-3	CASSLWAGEGDTQYF	TGCGCCAGCAGCTTGTGGGCAGGGGAGGGAGATACGCAGTATTTT
.	TRBV18	.	TRBJ2-5	CASSPPMGRGMETQYF	TGTGCCAGCTCACCACCGATGGGCAGGGGAATGGAGACCCAGTACTTC
TRBD2	TRBV9	.	TRBJ2-7	CASSKSSSGTPYEQYF	TGTGCCAGCTCCAAATCCAGTAGCGGGACTCCCTACGAGCAGTACTTC
.	TRBV19	.	TRBJ2-5	CASSGQGGLETQYF	TGTGCCAGTAGTGGGCAGGGGGGATTGGAGACCCAGTACTTC
.	TRBV5-6	.	TRBJ2-7	CASSASPSYEQYF	TGTGCCAGCAGCGCGTCCCCCTCCTACGAGCAGTACTTC
.	TRBV5-4	.	TRBJ2-2	CASSSRVSPGELFF	TGTGCCAGCAGCTCCCGGGTCTCTCCCGGGGAGCTGTTTTTT
TRBD1	TRBV6-1	few	TRBJ2-3	CASSLGTGANTQYF	TGTGCCAGCAGCCTAGGGACAGGGGCAAATACGCAGTATTTT
.	TRBV15	.	TRBJ2-2	CATSRDRGNGGELFF	TGTGCCACCAGCAGAGATCGAGGGAACGGCGGGGAGCTGTTTTTT
.	TRBV27	few	TRBJ2-5	CASSLYQGLGETQYF	TGTGCCAGCAGTTTATATCAGGGGTTGGGGGAGACCCAGTACTTC
TRBD1	TRBV19	few	TRBJ1-3	CASTPDRGLGNTIYF	TGTGCCAGTACCCCTGACAGGGGGCTTGGAAACACCATATATTTT
.	TRBV2	.	TRBJ1-1	CASHDEGTEAFF	TGTGCCAGCCACGACGAGGGCACTGAAGCTTTCTTT
.	TRBV5-1	.	TRBJ1-2	CASSTGGFYGYTF	TGCGCCAGCAGCACCGGGGGTTTCTATGGCTACACCTTC
TRBD1	TRBV5-1	.	TRBJ1-6	CASSPGTGTNSPLHF	TGCGCCAGCAGCCCCGGGACAGGGACCAATTCACCCCTCCACTTT
TRBD2	TRBV9	.	TRBJ2-2	CASSVGLAGGISGELFF	TGTGCCAGCAGCGTAGGGCTAGCGGGAGGGATTTCCGGGGAGCTGTTTTTT
.	TRBV30	.	TRBJ1-2	CAWNERGYGYTF	TGTGCCTGGAATGAGAGGGGCTATGGCTACACCTTC
.	TRBV11-2	.	TRBJ2-6	CASSLDRVPGANVLTF	TGTGCCAGCAGCTTAGATCGGGTCCCTGGGGCCAACGTCCTGACTTTC
.	TRBV5-6	many	TRBJ2-5	CASSLVSTGETQYF	TGTGCCAGCAGCTTGGTCTCCACAGGAGAGACCCAGTACTTC
.	TRBV14	once	TRBJ2-3	CASSQVRESQYF	TGTGCCAGCAGCCAAGTGAGGGAGTCGCAGTATTTT
TRBD1	TRBV2	.	TRBJ1-6	CASRSGTGGWNSPLHF	TGTGCCAGCAGGTCGGGTACAGGGGGCTGGAATTCACCCCTCCACTTT
.	TRBV28	.	TRBJ1-2	CASSQPNYGYTF	TGTGCCAGCAGCCAACCTAACTATGGCTACACCTTC
.	TRBV6-5	.	TRBJ2-3	CASSARVTDTQYF	TGTGCCAGCAGTGCCAGGGTAACAGATACGCAGTATTTT
.	TRBV27	few	TRBJ1-6	CASSSQVNSPLHF	TGTGCCAGCAGTTCCCAAGTTAATTCACCCCTCCACTTT
TRBD1	TRBV20-1	once	TRBJ2-4	CSAKTGNIQYF	TGCAGTGCTAAGACAGGGAACATTCAGTACTTC
TRBD1	TRBV9	.	TRBJ2-1	CASSVEGQNYNEQFF	TGTGCCAGCAGCGTAGAGGGACAGAACTACAATGAGCAGTTCTTC
.	TRBV30	.	TRBJ1-6	CAWTPQPFSPLHF	TGTGCCTGGACCCCTCAACCTTTTTCACCCCTCCACTTT
TRBD1	TRBV12-5	.	TRBJ2-1	CASGLAGQPYNEQFF	TGTGCTAGTGGTTTGGCGGGACAGCCCTACAATGAGCAGTTCTTC
.	TRBV10-3	.	TRBJ2-7	CAISEGFLDRDQQYF	TGTGCCATCAGTGAGGGATTCTTGGACCGGGACCAGCAGTACTTC
.	TRBV2	few	TRBJ2-5	CASSEEGRKTQYF	TGTGCCAGCAGTGAAGAGGGCCGGAAGACCCAGTACTTC
.	TRBV6-1	.	TRBJ1-6	CASSELGVGAVRNPLHF	TGTGCCAGCAGTGAACTTGGAGTTGGGGCAGTGAGAAATCCCCTCCACTTT